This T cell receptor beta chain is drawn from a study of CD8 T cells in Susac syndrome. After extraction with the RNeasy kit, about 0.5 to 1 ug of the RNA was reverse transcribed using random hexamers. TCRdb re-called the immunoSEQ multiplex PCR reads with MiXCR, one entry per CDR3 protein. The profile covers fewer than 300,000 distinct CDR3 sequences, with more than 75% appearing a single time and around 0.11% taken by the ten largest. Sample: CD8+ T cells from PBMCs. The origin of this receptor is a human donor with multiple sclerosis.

CDR3 sequence: CASSLIRKRDKHEQFF. CDR3 nucleotides: TGTGCCAGCAGCTTAATTAGAAAGCGGGATAAACATGAGCAGTTCTTC. The V call is TRBV7-3, the J call TRBJ2-1; 7 nucleotides align to TRBD2. The V gene end was trimmed by 1 base and the J gene end by 8 bases; junction bases not matched to a gene: 11. The CDR3 sequence is 16 residues long. CDR1 SGHTA and CDR2 FQGTGA come from the germline V gene.